This T cell receptor (beta chain) was observed in a study of blood T cell repertoires in COVID-19 (dated by TCRdb to 2020 to 2022). For the wider study: Collaborator samples came from the United States, Italy and Spain and covered acute and convalescent phases of COVID-19. The material from the prospective study consisted of cDNA or gDNA derived from T cells, B-cell-depleted T cells, or PBMCs. Subjects who had been exposed to COVID-19, were actively infected with it, or had recovered from it provided the deeply sampled blood TCRbeta repertoires that made up the dataset. The repertoires were released in a freely available public database meant as a resource for research on the immune response to SARS-CoV-2. The samples were drawn from the first 160 participants of the ongoing ImmuneRACE study and from over 950 subjects provided by 6 global collaborators. Nearly every sample came with metadata listing a de-identified subject ID, COVID-19 status, age in years and sex. Where HLA class I and class II types were available, the types were taken from metadata supplied by the sample provider, not from assay-based typing. Study-wide conclusions, independent of this receptor: The quantity of clinical and demographic metadata differed by source and by participant and was supplied without curation.

This clone was counted between two and nine times. Its antigen remains unidentified. No base quality values were provided; no much bigger clone lies one nucleotide off. Collaborating institutions collected whole blood in K2EDTA tubes following their own protocols. For TCRbeta analysis, collaborators shipped samples as frozen whole blood, isolated PBMCs, or DNA extracted from either of those sample types. TCRbeta CDR3 regions were amplified from genomic DNA using the immunoSEQ Assay, a bias-controlled multiplex PCR. The authors' pipeline ran thus. The number of nucleated cells in each sample was estimated from the amplification of reference gene primers within the assay. To quantify the absolute abundance of each unique TCRbeta CDR3 rearrangement, sequence reads were collapsed and filtered. For each sample, productive Simpson clonality was calculated as the square root of Simpson's diversity index over productive rearrangements. In its TCRdb copy, this immuneACCESS table keeps in-frame sequences only and misses some clones. Where compared with another copy, unresolved V genes explain less than half of these, and the others have no known cause. The V and J calls and clone size are taken from that table; D and trimming were inferred from the DNA. For this sample the table gives around 190,000 clones, of which around 84% were detected only once. Clones ranked in the top ten supply less than 15% of the sample.

Taken from the germline V gene, the CDR1 and CDR2 loops are KGHSH and LQKENI. From the cysteine up to the phenylalanine, the CDR3 has a length of 12 residues. Only the CDR3 DNA stays, 36 bases, in frame from base 1. At the junction V is shortened by 4 bases and J by 2 bases, with 5 bases in between. The sequence was obtained from a human donor in a cohort sampled during active COVID-19. Source material: peripheral blood. The V and J genes are TRBV18 and TRBJ1-2; the D gene is not confidently resolved. The encoded CDR3 is CASSRGNYGYTF. The DNA reads TGTGCCAGCTCACGAGGAAACTATGGCTACACCTTC. When the CDR3 is completed using the reference TRBV18 and TRBJ1-2 genes on either side, the full variable domain is NAGVMQNPRHLVRRRGQEARLRCSPMKGHSHVYWYRQLPEEGLKFMVYLQKENIIDESGMPKERFSAEFPKEGPSILRIQQVVRGDSAAYFCASSRGNYGYTFGSGTRLTVV.